This TCR beta chain was recorded in a study of Tregs in tolerant kidney transplant recipients. In the study overall: The nonmyeloablative bone marrow transplants came from related graft donors, with transient mixed chimerism.

A remark on this clone: Antigen specificity is unknown. The read comes to an end 3 residues before the CDR3 does, leaving the germline J gene to fill in the end.

Overall study results and limits: This study did not directly address biological reproducibility. Activated donor B cell expansion appeared to reveal the most relevant donor-specific TCRbeta repertoire.

This table comes from immunoSEQ multiplex PCR, and its TCRdb copy is limited to in-frame clones, with some not included. This sample contains about 52,000 clones. The junction had 19 bases not matched to a gene; V was cut back by 8 bases and J by 3 bases. Germline CDR1 is LNHDA and CDR2 is SQIVND (reference sequence). The CDR3 length is 18 residues. The sequencing used CD4+ T cells from blood, collected before the transplant. This clonotype originated in a human donor who received a combined kidney and bone marrow transplant. The gene calls are TRBV19 and TRBJ1-2, with TRBD1 identical over 9 bases. Incomplete CDR3 DNA: TGTGCCAGTCGGGACCTCCGGGACAGGGTCGGTTTGTACTATGGC. It translates to CASRDLRDRVGLYYG. The full-length CDR3 reads as CASRDLRDRVGLYYGYTF.